Presented here are 20 T cell receptor beta chains from one specimen sequenced in a study of Graves' ophthalmopathy and Graves' hyperthyroidism. Amplification of the TCR beta CDR3 regions used RNA transcripts (as template). The first-round RT-PCR employed HTBI primers together with the Qiagen OneStep RT-PCR kit. A multiplex PCR was then performed as the second round. TCRdb ran MiXCR on the multiplex PCR reads and lists one entry per CDR3 protein. The data contain a few hundred thousand distinct CDR3 sequences, about 40% of them singletons. The specimen sequenced was peripheral blood or thyroid tissue (not recorded which). These receptors were collected from an adult man with Graves' hyperthyroidism.

This clonotype was observed at least ten times. The chain has TRBV6-5 and TRBJ1-6; 9 bases are a match to TRBD1. Germline CDR1 MNHEY, CDR2 SVGAGI. The CDR3 covers 15 residues. V was pared by 5 bases and J by 6 bases, with 5 bases of the junction left unmatched. The CDR3 nucleotides read TGTGCCAGCAGTGGTAGGACAGGGGCTAATTCACCCCTCCACTTT. Its translation: CASSGRTGANSPLHF.

The table lists this clonotype with a few counts. The rearrangement uses TRBV28 and TRBJ1-1; TRBD1 is a possible D gene (6 bases). CDR3 length: 14 amino acids. V gave up 4 bases and J gave up 4 bases, with 13 bases separating them. Germline V lookup: CDR1 MDHEN, CDR2 SYDVKM. DNA of the CDR3: TGTGCCAGCAGTTCAGGGGTCGGGGGCACTGAAGCTTTCTTT. Translation: CASSSGVGGTEAFF. Full variable domain (outside the CDR3, taken from reference TRBV28 and TRBJ1-1): DVKVTQSSRYLVKRTGEKVFLECVQDMDHENMFWYRQDPGLGLRLIYFSYDVKMKEKGDIPEGYSVSREKKERFSLILESASTNQTSMYLCASSSGVGGTEAFFGQGTRLTVV.

At least ten counts were recorded for this clonotype. The rearrangement joins TRBV2 to TRBJ2-1; the D gene is possibly TRBD1 (6 bases). Germline lookup yields CDR1 SNHLY and CDR2 FYNNEI. The CDR3 length is 12 residues. Trimming shortened V by 4 bases and J by 7 bases, and 8 bases separated the two germline ends. The CDR3 DNA reads as TGTGCCAGCAGTGCAAGGGGGAATGAGCAGTTCTTC. Residues: CASSARGNEQFF. Full variable domain (missing parts from reference TRBV2 and TRBJ2-1): EPEVTQTPSHQVTQMGQEVILRCVPISNHLYFYWYRQILGQKVEFLVSFYNNEISEKSEIFDDQFSVERPDGSNFTLKIRSTKLEDSAMYFCASSARGNEQFFGPGTRLTVL.

The count of this clonotype is one. Possible read error: a much larger clone is one base away. The chain joins TRBV5-6 to TRBJ1-5; D call uncertain. V lost 4 bases, J lost 4 bases, and 12 bases lay in between. CDR3 length: 14 amino acids. Germline V gives CDR1 SGHDT, CDR2 YYEEEE. The CDR3 is CASSRLGINQPQHF. For the CDR3, the DNA is TGTGCCAGCAGCCGACTGGGAATAAATCAGCCCCAGCATTTT.

Turning to this clonotype: This could be a read error, since a much larger clone is one nucleotide away. V gene TRBV27 combines with J gene TRBJ2-7; D remains unclear. The CDR3 is 14 amino acids. Trimming removed 5 bases at V and 0 bases at J, with 11 bases between. Germline V gene sequence: CDR1 MNHEY, CDR2 SMNVEV (reference sequence). The DNA of the CDR3 is TGTGCCAGCAGTCACAACCGCAACTCCTACGAGCAGTACTTC. Translating gives CASSHNRNSYEQYF.

This rearrangement joins TRBV3-1 to TRBJ2-2; no clear D. The CDR3 runs to 14 residues. The germline V and J ends were trimmed by 0 bases and 3 bases, with 5 bases remaining between them. The germline gives CDR1 LGHDT, CDR2 YNNKEL (reference sequence). CDR3 sequence (DNA): TGTGCCAGCAGCCAAGATGGGTACACCGGGGAGCTGTTTTTT. Protein product: CASSQDGYTGELFF.

Many counts were recorded for this clonotype. Sequence at one end of the junction differs from germline and may be a read error. The rearrangement joins TRBV20-1 to TRBJ2-5, with D hard to call. This CDR3 spans 13 amino acids. Looked up from germline, CDR1 is DFQATT and CDR2 is SNEGSKA (reference sequence). CDR3 sequence: CSAGDTPQETQYF. CDR3 DNA: TGCAGTGCTGGAGACACTCCCCAAGAGACCCAGTACTTC.

There are many counts of this clonotype. The V call is TRBV9, the J call TRBJ1-1, with unresolved D. V was pared by 0 bases and J by 6 bases, with 15 bases between. CDR1 and CDR2 (germline): SGDLS, YYNGEE. CDR3 length equals 15 residues. CDR3 in DNA: TGTGCCAGCAGCGTAGATATAGGGCAATCGGCTGAAGCTTTCTTT. It specifies CASSVDIGQSAEAFF.

In this sample, this clonotype turned up many times. V is TRBV29-1 and J is TRBJ1-2, with D hard to call. The germline CDR1 and CDR2 sequences are SQVTM and ANQGSEA. The CDR3 contains 12 residues. The ends were cut back, 7 bases at V and 1 base at J, with 10 bases in the middle. CDR3 in amino acids: CSAYKDNYGYTF. CDR3 in DNA: TGCAGCGCGTACAAGGATAACTATGGCTACACCTTC.

In its sample, this clonotype was seen once. The chain uses TRBV14 and TRBJ2-1, with TRBD2 as a possible D gene (5 bases). The germline V and J ends were trimmed by 0 bases and 5 bases, with 11 bases remaining between them. The CDR3 contains 15 residues. Per germline, CDR1 SGHDN and CDR2 FVKESK. CDR3 sequence: CASSQDTRWHNEQFF. Written as DNA, the CDR3 is TGTGCCAGCAGCCAAGATACTAGATGGCACAATGAGCAGTTCTTC.

This clonotype showed up many times. CDR3 bases: TGCAGCGTTGAACGACAGGGAGACTATGGCTACACCTTC. Translation: CSVERQGDYGYTF. V usage is TRBV29-1 and J usage is TRBJ1-2, with 7 bases lining up with TRBD1. CDR3 length: 13 amino acids. Germline V lookup: CDR1 SQVTM, CDR2 ANQGSEA. V lost 2 bases and J lost 3; bases outside the gene matches: 3.

For this clonotype: Mismatch with germline at one junction end may stem from a read error. This chain uses TRBV7-6 with TRBJ2-5; a possible D gene is TRBD1 (6 bases). The CDR3 has 14 amino acids. Germline CDR1 reads SGHVS; CDR2 reads FNYEAQ. CDR3 amino acids: CASSLVAGAATRYF. The CDR3 DNA reads as TGTGCCAGCAGCTTAGTTGCAGGGGCGGCCACCCGGTACTTC.

This clonotype was observed many times. The V call is TRBV29-1, the J call TRBJ2-7, with TRBD1 as a possible D gene (6 bases). There are 14 residues in the CDR3. The germline gives CDR1 SQVTM, CDR2 ANQGSEA. Deletions cut 3 bases from V and 0 bases from J, with 12 bases between. CDR3 sequence reads: CSVEVSDSSYEQYF. The CDR3 DNA is TGCAGCGTTGAGGTTTCGGACAGCTCCTACGAGCAGTACTTC.

To note about this clonotype: A read error may be the cause here, since a much bigger clone is one base away. The CDR3 here is CASSNSVSGCTF. The DNA of the CDR3 is TGTGCCAGCAGTAACAGCGTTTCTGGCTGCACCTTC. V usage is TRBV7-2 and J usage is TRBJ1-2, with D hard to call. Per the germline V gene, CDR1 is SGHTA and CDR2 is FQGNSA. This CDR3 region has 12 residues.

This clonotype has ten or more counts. The rearrangement uses TRBV12-3 or TRBV12-4 and TRBJ2-6, with D unresolved. Trimming left V 5 bases short and J 2 bases short, with 10 bases between. This CDR3 is built from 15 residues. The CDR3 protein is CASSLGSPGANVLTF. The CDR3 bases are TGTGCCAGCAGTCTAGGGTCCCCTGGGGCCAACGTCCTGACTTTC.

As DNA, the CDR3 is TGTGCCAGCACCCCAAGCACAGGGGAAAATGAGCAGTACTTC. This encodes CASTPSTGENEQYF. The rearrangement uses TRBV7-2 and TRBJ2-7; 7 bases fit TRBD1. Germline CDR1 is SGHTA and CDR2 is FQGNSA. V was clipped by 7 bases and J by 7 bases; unmatched bases: 13. This CDR3 comprises 14 residues.

The CDR3 DNA sequence: TGCAGTGCTAGAGAAGCTAGCGGGAGTTACCATAGCACAGATACGCAGTATTTT. This codes for CSAREASGSYHSTDTQYF. The V call is TRBV20-1, the J call TRBJ2-3; 10 bases line up with TRBD2. After removal of 0 bases from V and 0 bases from J, the junction contained 9 bases not matched to a gene. The CDR3 consists of 18 residues. Per the germline V gene, CDR1 is DFQATT and CDR2 is SNEGSKA (reference sequence).

This clonotype was found many times. The chain carries TRBV10-3 and TRBJ1-1; no clear D. Trimming took 7 bases from V and 0 from J, leaving 9 bases between them. The CDR3 runs to 13 residues. Germline V gene lookup returns CDR1 ENHRY and CDR2 SYGVKD. The CDR3 bases are TGTGCCATCATGAAACAGATGAACACTGAAGCTTTCTTT. This codes for CAIMKQMNTEAFF.

The gene calls are TRBV6-5 and TRBJ2-2; D might be TRBD1 (6 bases). CDR3 length: 14 amino acids. The germline V and J ends were trimmed by 11 bases and 2 bases, with 15 bases remaining between them. Germline V CDR1 and CDR2: MNHEY, SVGAGI. The CDR3 bases are TGTGCCGTCACTTCAGGGGTAAACACCGGGGAGCTGTTTTTT. Translating it yields CAVTSGVNTGELFF.

The sample holds a few counts of this clonotype. The V and J genes are TRBV27 and TRBJ2-5; D unclear. Trimming shortened V by 2 bases and J by 4 bases, and 5 bases separated the two germline ends. The CDR3 runs 12 residues. From germline, CDR1 is MNHEY and CDR2 SMNVEV (reference sequence). CDR3: CASSLITETQYF. The CDR3, as DNA: TGTGCCAGCAGTTTAATCACAGAGACCCAGTACTTC.